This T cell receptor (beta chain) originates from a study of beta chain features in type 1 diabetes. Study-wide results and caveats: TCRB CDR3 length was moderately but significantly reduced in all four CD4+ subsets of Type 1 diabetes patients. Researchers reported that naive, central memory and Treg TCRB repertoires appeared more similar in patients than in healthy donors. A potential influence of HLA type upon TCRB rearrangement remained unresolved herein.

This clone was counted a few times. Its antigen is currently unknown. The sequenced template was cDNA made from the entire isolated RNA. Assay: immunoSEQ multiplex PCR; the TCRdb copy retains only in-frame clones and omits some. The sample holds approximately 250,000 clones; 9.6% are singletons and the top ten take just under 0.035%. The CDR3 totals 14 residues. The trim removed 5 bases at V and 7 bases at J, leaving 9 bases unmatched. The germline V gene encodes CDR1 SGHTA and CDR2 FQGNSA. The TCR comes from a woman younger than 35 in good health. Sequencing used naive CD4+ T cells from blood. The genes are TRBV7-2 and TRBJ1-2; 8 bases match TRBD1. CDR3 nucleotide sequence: TGTGCCAGCAGCCTCGACAGGGGCACGTCTGGCTACACCTTC. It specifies CASSLDRGTSGYTF.